Below, 2 T cell receptor beta chains from the same sample are listed, as sequenced in a study of blood T cell repertoires in COVID-19. The method was immunoSEQ multiplex PCR; TCRdb's version includes in-frame clones alone and lacks a portion of them. The profile shows about 180,000 clones, about 89% of them singletons. Source material: peripheral blood. Receptors were obtained from a young man who had recovered from COVID-19.

The chain employs TRBV2 and TRBJ1-5; 8 bases align to TRBD1. Trimming at V came to 7 bases and at J to 7 bases, leaving 6 bases not matched to a gene. The germline CDR1 and CDR2 sequences are SNHLY and FYNNEI. The CDR3 is made up of 13 amino acids. The CDR3: CASKTGEGQPQHF. In DNA, the CDR3 is TGTGCCAGCAAGACAGGGGAGGGACAGCCCCAGCATTTT. The complete variable domain, with remaining parts taken from reference TRBV2 and TRBJ1-5, reads EPEVTQTPSHQVTQMGQEVILRCVPISNHLYFYWYRQILGQKVEFLVSFYNNEISEKSEIFDDQFSVERPDGSNFTLKIRSTKLEDSAMYFCASKTGEGQPQHFGDGTRLSIL.

V gene TRBV18 combines with J gene TRBJ2-2, with 9 positions matching TRBD1. Per germline, CDR1 KGHSH and CDR2 LQKENI. This CDR3 has 16 amino acids. V shed 2 bases, J shed 2 bases, and the junction held 3 bases outside the gene matches. Here the CDR3 reads CASSPLDRGNTGELFF. DNA of the CDR3: TGTGCCAGCTCACCATTGGACAGGGGAAACACCGGGGAGCTGTTTTTT.